Below are 5 T cell receptor beta chains sequenced from a single sample in a study of blood T cell repertoires in COVID-19. Libraries were prepared by immunoSEQ multiplex PCR; TCRdb keeps only in-frame clonotypes and omits some of them. This sample has about 240,000 clones; 87% occur once, and the top ten carry 2.6%. Sequencing was carried out using PBMCs or T cells enriched from blood (not recorded which). The receptors here all came from a woman aged 25 to 39 with acute COVID-19.

The chain is built from TRBV13 and TRBJ1-6; D is ambiguous. V dropped 4 bases and J dropped 10 bases, with 17 bases sitting between them. The CDR3 consists of 15 residues. In germline, CDR1 is PRHDT, CDR2 FYEKMQ (reference sequence). The CDR3 nucleotides are TGTGCCAGCAGCTCACAGATGGGTGGAGGCTCACCCCTCCACTTT. It translates to CASSSQMGGGSPLHF.

The rearrangement uses TRBV7-2 and TRBJ1-1, with 10 positions matching TRBD1. CDR3 length equals 13 residues. V dropped 1 base and J dropped 10; count of bases not matched to a gene: 3. Germline V gene sequence: CDR1 SGHTA, CDR2 FQGNSA. CDR3 DNA sequence: TGTGCCAGCAGCTTAGTGGGACAGGGGAGAGCTTTCTTT. Its translation: CASSLVGQGRAFF.

This clone has only one observation. The chain uses TRBV3-1 (or the pseudogene TRBV3-2) and TRBJ1-4, with D perhaps matching TRBD1 (5 bases). V dropped 4 bases and J dropped 8 bases, with 20 bases sitting between them. The germline V gene has CDR1 LGHDT and CDR2 YNNKEL (reference sequence). The CDR3 spans 16 residues. The CDR3 loop reads CASSPPGRGEMEKLFF. CDR3 nucleotide sequence: TGTGCCAGCAGCCCCCCAGGTCGGGGGGAAATGGAAAAACTGTTTTTT.

The chain combines TRBV5-4 with TRBJ2-1, with 7 bases aligning to TRBD2. Per germline, CDR1 SGHNT and CDR2 YYREEE (reference sequence). J was trimmed by 0 bases and V by 4 bases; bases with no gene match: 7. The CDR3 is 16 amino acids. CDR3: CASSPMRGSSYNEQFF. The CDR3, as DNA: TGTGCCAGCAGCCCGATGCGGGGGAGCTCCTACAATGAGCAGTTCTTC.

This clone was recorded only once. This sequence joins TRBV10-3 and TRBJ2-3; perhaps TRBD1 as D (6 bases). Germline CDR1 reads ENHRY; CDR2 reads SYGVKD. This CDR3 region has 15 residues. V shed 9 bases and J shed 8 bases, with 24 bases lying between them. The CDR3 here is CAIGDILNGGATQYF. The CDR3, as DNA: TGTGCCATAGGGGACATACTCAACGGTGGTGCTACGCAGTATTTT.